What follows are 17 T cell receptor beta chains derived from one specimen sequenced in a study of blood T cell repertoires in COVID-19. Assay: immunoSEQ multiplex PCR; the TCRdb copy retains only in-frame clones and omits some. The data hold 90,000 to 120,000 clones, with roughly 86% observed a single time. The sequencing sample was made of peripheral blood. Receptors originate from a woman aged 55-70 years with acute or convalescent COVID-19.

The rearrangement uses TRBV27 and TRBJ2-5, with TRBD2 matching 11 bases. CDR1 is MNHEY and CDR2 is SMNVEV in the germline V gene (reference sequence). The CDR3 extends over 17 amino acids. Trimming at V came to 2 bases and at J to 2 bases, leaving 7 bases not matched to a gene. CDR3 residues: CASSLRSGRGIQETQYF. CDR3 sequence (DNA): TGTGCCAGCAGTTTACGTAGCGGGAGGGGTATACAAGAGACCCAGTACTTC.

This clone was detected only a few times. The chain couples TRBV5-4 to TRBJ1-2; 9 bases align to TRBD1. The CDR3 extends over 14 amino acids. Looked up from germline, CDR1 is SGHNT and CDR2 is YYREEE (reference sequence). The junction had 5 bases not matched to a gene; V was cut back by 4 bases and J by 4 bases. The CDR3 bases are TGTGCCAGCAGCCGACAGGGGGTGGGCTATGGCTACACCTTC. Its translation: CASSRQGVGYGYTF.

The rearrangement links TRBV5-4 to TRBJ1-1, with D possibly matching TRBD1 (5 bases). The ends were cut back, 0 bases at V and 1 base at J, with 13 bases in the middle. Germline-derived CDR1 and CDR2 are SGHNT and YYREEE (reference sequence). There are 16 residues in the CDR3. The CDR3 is CASSLAVHTGNTEAFF. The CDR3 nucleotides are TGTGCCAGCAGCTTGGCGGTCCACACAGGGAACACTGAAGCTTTCTTT.

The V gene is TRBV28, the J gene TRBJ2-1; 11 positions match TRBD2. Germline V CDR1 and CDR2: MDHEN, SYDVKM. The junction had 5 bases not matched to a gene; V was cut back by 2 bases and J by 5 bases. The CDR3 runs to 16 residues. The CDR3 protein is CASSLRIAGGHNEQFF. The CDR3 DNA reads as TGTGCCAGCAGTTTACGTATAGCGGGAGGGCACAATGAGCAGTTCTTC.

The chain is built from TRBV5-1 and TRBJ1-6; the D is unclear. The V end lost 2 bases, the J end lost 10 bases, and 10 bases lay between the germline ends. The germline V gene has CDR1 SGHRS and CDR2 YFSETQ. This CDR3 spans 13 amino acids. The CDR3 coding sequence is TGCGCCAGCAGCTTCCAGGAAGGCTCACCCCTCCACTTT. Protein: CASSFQEGSPLHF.

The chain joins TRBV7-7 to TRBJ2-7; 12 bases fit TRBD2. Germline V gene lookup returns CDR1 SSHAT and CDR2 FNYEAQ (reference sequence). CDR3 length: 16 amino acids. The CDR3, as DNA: TGTGCTAGCAGCTTACTAGCGGGAGGCTGGGATTACGAGCAGTACGTC. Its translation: CASSLLAGGWDYEQYV.

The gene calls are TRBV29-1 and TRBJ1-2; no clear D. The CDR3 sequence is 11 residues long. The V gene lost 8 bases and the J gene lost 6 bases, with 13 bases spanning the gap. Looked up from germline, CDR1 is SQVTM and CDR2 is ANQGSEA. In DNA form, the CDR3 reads TGCAGCACGACTCAAGGCGATGGCTACACCTTC. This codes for CSTTQGDGYTF.

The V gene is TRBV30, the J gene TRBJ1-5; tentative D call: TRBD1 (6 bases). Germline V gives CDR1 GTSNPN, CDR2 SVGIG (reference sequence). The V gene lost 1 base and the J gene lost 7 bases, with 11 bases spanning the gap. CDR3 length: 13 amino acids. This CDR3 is CAWSAQGAQPQHF. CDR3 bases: TGTGCCTGGAGTGCACAGGGTGCGCAGCCCCAGCATTTT.

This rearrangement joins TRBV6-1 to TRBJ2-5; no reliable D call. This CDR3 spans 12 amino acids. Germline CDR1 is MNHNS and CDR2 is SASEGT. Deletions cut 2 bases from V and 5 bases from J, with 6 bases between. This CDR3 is CASSEIQETQYF. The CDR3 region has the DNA TGTGCCAGCAGTGAAATACAGGAGACCCAGTACTTC.

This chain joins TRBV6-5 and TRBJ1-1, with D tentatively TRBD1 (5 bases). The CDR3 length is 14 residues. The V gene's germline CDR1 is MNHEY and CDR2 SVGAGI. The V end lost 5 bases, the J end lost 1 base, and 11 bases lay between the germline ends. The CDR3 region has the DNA TGTGCCAGCAGTCTCAGGGTGGCGAACACTGAAGCTTTCTTT. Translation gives CASSLRVANTEAFF.

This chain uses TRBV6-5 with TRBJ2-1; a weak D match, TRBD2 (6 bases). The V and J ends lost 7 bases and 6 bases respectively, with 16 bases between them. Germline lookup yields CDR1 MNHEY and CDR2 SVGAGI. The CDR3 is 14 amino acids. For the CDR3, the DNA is TGTGCCAGCATTCGAGCGGGTAATGGCAATGAGCAGTTCTTC. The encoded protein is CASIRAGNGNEQFF.

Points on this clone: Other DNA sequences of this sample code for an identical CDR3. The CDR3 nucleotides are TGTGCCTGGAGTTCGAGAGACAATCAGCCCCAGCATTTT. This gives the protein CAWSSRDNQPQHF. This rearrangement joins TRBV30 to TRBJ1-5; D not resolved. CDR3 length: 13 residues. Trimming pared 2 bases from V and 3 bases from J, leaving 8 bases between. From germline, CDR1 is GTSNPN and CDR2 SVGIG (reference sequence).

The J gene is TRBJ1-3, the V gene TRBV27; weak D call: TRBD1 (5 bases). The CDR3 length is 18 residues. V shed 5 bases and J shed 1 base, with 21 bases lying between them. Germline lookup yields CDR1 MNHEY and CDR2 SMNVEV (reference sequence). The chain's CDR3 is CASSLLGTPGASGNTIYF. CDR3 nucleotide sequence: TGTGCCAGCAGTCTACTCGGGACTCCGGGAGCATCTGGAAACACCATATATTTT.

CDR3 DNA: TGTGCCAGCAGCTTAACGGGACAGGGATACAATGAGCAGTTCTTC. This translates into CASSLTGQGYNEQFF. The rearrangement links TRBV7-6 to TRBJ2-1, with TRBD1 matching 9 bases. This CDR3 comprises 15 residues. Per the germline V gene, CDR1 is SGHVS and CDR2 is FNYEAQ. Trimming at V came to 2 bases and at J to 4 bases, leaving 3 bases not matched to a gene.

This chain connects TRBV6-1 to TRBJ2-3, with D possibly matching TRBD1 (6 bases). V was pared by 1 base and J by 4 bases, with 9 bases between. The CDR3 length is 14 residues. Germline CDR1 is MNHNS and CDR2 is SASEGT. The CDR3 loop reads CASSEDRVADTQYF. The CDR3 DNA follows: TGTGCCAGCAGTGAAGACAGGGTAGCAGATACGCAGTATTTT.

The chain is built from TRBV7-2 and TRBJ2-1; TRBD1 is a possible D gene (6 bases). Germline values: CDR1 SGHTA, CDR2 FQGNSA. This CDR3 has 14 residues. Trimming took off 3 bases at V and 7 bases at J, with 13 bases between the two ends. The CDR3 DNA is TGTGCCAGCAGCTTTAGGGGGATGGGGAATGAGCAGTTCTTC. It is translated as CASSFRGMGNEQFF.

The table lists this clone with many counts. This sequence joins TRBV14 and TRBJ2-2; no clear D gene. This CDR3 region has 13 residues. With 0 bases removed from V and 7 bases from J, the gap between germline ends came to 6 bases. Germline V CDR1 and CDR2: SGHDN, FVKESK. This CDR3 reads CASSQELDGELFF. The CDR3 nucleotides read TGTGCCAGCAGCCAAGAATTAGACGGGGAGCTGTTTTTT.